Listed below are T cell receptor beta chains from one sample, sequenced in a study of control samples from healthy donors and cancer patients. Data came from immunoSEQ multiplex PCR; TCRdb stores just in-frame clones and leaves some out. The sample holds under 200,000 clones, just over 90% seen once. The sample taken for sequencing was blood. These receptors were collected from a woman in her sixties or seventies in good health. Both conserved end residues are part of each CDR3. A D gene is named only where the DNA matches it firmly. Rows give clone size only sometimes, using once, few, many, or a class for an expanded clone.

J: TRBJ2-1
V: TRBV4-3
size: NA
D: TRBD2
CDR3: CASSQVYPTPGGHEQFF
DNA: TGCGCCAGCAGCCAAGTATATCCGACGCCGGGGGGACATGAGCAGTTCTTC

J: TRBJ2-2
V: TRBV5-5
size: NA
D: NA
CDR3: CANCTGDTGELFF
DNA: TGTGCCAACTGTACGGGTGACACCGGGGAGCTGTTTTTT

J: TRBJ1-1
V: TRBV13
size: NA
D: NA
CDR3: CASQERELNTEAFF
DNA: TGTGCCAGCCAGGAAAGGGAATTAAACACTGAAGCTTTCTTT

J: TRBJ1-4
V: TRBV3-1/TRBV3-2
size: NA
D: NA
CDR3: CASSRGGWDEKLFF
DNA: TGTGCCAGCAGCCGCGGGGGTTGGGATGAAAAACTGTTTTTT

J: TRBJ1-1
V: TRBV7-2
size: NA
D: NA
CDR3: CASSLGGSQGTAFF
DNA: TGTGCCAGCAGCTTAGGAGGGTCCCAAGGCACAGCTTTCTTT

J: TRBJ1-2
V: TRBV3-1/TRBV3-2
size: NA
D: NA
CDR3: CASSRSTLVGGYTF
DNA: TGTGCCAGCAGCCGCTCGACTCTAGTGGGCGGCTACACCTTC

J: TRBJ1-1
V: TRBV28
size: NA
D: TRBD1
CDR3: CAGRTGGQGTEAFF
DNA: TGTGCCGGTCGGACAGGGGGACAGGGCACTGAAGCTTTCTTT

J: TRBJ2-1
V: TRBV12-3/TRBV12-4
size: NA
D: NA
CDR3: CASRRGNNEQFF
DNA: TGTGCCAGCAGACGGGGGAACAATGAGCAGTTCTTC

J: TRBJ1-2
V: TRBV19
size: once
D: NA
CDR3: CASSLRGTRVYTF
DNA: TGTGCCAGTAGCTTGCGTGGTACAAGAGTCTATACCTTC

J: TRBJ1-3
V: TRBV7-2
size: NA
D: NA
CDR3: CASSLAGGLYGNTIYF
DNA: TGTGCCAGCAGCTTAGCGGGGGGGCTATATGGAAACACCATATATTTT

J: TRBJ2-5
V: TRBV12-5
size: NA
D: TRBD2
CDR3: CASGLVRVSSGQETQYF
DNA: TGTGCTAGTGGTTTGGTACGGGTGTCTAGCGGCCAAGAGACCCAGTACTTC

J: TRBJ2-6
V: TRBV27
size: NA
D: TRBD1
CDR3: CASSSIQGVVANVLTF
DNA: TGTGCCAGCAGTTCGATACAGGGGGTCGTCGCCAACGTCCTGACTTTC

J: TRBJ1-5
V: TRBV2
size: NA
D: NA
CDR3: CASMGASGNQPQHF
DNA: TGTGCCAGCATGGGGGCGAGTGGCAATCAGCCCCAGCATTTT

J: TRBJ2-2
V: TRBV4-3
size: NA
D: NA
CDR3: CASSQVDREAGELFF
DNA: TGCGCCAGCAGCCAAGTTGACAGGGAGGCCGGGGAGCTGTTTTTT

J: TRBJ2-1
V: TRBV19
size: NA
D: TRBD1
CDR3: CASIKDRAPYNEQFF
DNA: TGTGCCAGTATCAAGGACAGGGCCCCCTACAATGAGCAGTTCTTC

J: TRBJ2-7
V: TRBV5-6
size: NA
D: NA
CDR3: CASSTTGTPREQYF
DNA: TGTGCCAGCAGCACAACCGGGACTCCGAGGGAGCAGTACTTC

J: TRBJ2-2
V: TRBV6-6
size: NA
D: TRBD1
CDR3: CASNRGQYTGELFF
DNA: TGTGCCAGCAACCGGGGACAGTACACCGGGGAGCTGTTTTTT

J: TRBJ2-7
V: TRBV7-2
size: NA
D: NA
CDR3: CASSLYRGGRSYEQYF
DNA: TGTGCCAGCAGCCTATATCGTGGGGGAAGAAGTTACGAGCAGTACTTC

J: TRBJ1-2
V: TRBV24-1
size: NA
D: NA
CDR3: CATSAETFRGYTF
DNA: TGTGCCACCAGTGCTGAGACATTCCGTGGCTACACCTTC

J: TRBJ2-7
V: TRBV5-4
size: NA
D: NA
CDR3: CASSLQGSYEQYF
DNA: TGTGCCAGCAGCTTGCAGGGGTCCTACGAGCAGTACTTC

J: TRBJ1-6
V: TRBV27
size: NA
D: TRBD1
CDR3: CASSPLMDRGNSPLHF
DNA: TGTGCCAGCAGTCCCCTTATGGACAGGGGTAATTCACCCCTCCACTTT

J: TRBJ1-2
V: TRBV5-4
size: NA
D: NA
CDR3: CASSPDSLPNYGYTF
DNA: TGTGCCAGCAGCCCAGACAGCCTACCTAACTATGGCTACACCTTC

J: TRBJ2-3
V: TRBV11-3
size: NA
D: NA
CDR3: CASSLASADTQYF
DNA: TGTGCCAGCAGCTTAGCTAGCGCAGATACGCAGTATTTT

J: TRBJ2-3
V: TRBV5-1
size: once
D: TRBD1
CDR3: CASSSIPGTGGTDTQYF
DNA: TGCGCCAGCAGCTCTATACCGGGGACAGGGGGCACAGATACGCAGTATTTT

J: TRBJ1-2
V: TRBV4-3
size: NA
D: NA
CDR3: CASSQDWDDSNYGYTF
DNA: TGCGCCAGCAGCCAAGATTGGGACGATAGTAACTATGGCTACACCTTC

J: TRBJ1-4
V: TRBV7-9
size: NA
D: NA
CDR3: CASSLQEKLFF
DNA: TGTGCCAGCAGCTTACAAGAAAAACTGTTTTTT

J: TRBJ1-4
V: TRBV19
size: NA
D: TRBD1
CDR3: CASSQPGQTNEKLFF
DNA: TGTGCCAGTAGTCAGCCGGGACAGACTAATGAAAAACTGTTTTTT

J: TRBJ2-7
V: TRBV6-6
size: NA
D: NA
CDR3: CASSYLRDSYEQYF
DNA: TGTGCCAGCAGTTACTTGAGGGACTCCTACGAGCAGTACTTC

J: TRBJ1-1
V: TRBV30
size: NA
D: NA
CDR3: CAWSVLSPTQGEAFF
DNA: TGTGCCTGGAGTGTACTTTCCCCCACCCAGGGGGAAGCTTTCTTT

J: TRBJ1-2
V: TRBV30
size: few
D: TRBD1
CDR3: CAWARDRKVNYGYTF
DNA: TGTGCCTGGGCCCGGGACAGAAAAGTTAACTATGGCTACACCTTC

J: TRBJ1-2
V: TRBV6-2/TRBV6-3
size: NA
D: NA
CDR3: CASSYVPGGKYGYTF
DNA: TGTGCCAGCAGTTACGTCCCCGGGGGAAAGTATGGCTACACCTTC

J: TRBJ1-2
V: TRBV19
size: once
D: NA
CDR3: CASSIGGIGGYTF
DNA: TGTGCCAGTAGTATCGGTGGGATCGGTGGCTACACCTTC

J: TRBJ1-2
V: TRBV14
size: NA
D: NA
CDR3: CASSPGPQRGYTF
DNA: TGTGCCAGCAGCCCAGGACCTCAGAGAGGCTACACCTTC

J: TRBJ2-7
V: TRBV3-1/TRBV3-2
size: NA
D: NA
CDR3: CASSHLGPSYEQYF
DNA: TGTGCCAGCAGCCATCTGGGGCCGTCCTACGAGCAGTACTTC

J: TRBJ1-1
V: TRBV9
size: NA
D: NA
CDR3: CASSVVVPGVPAFF
DNA: TGTGCCAGCAGCGTAGTGGTGCCGGGGGTTCCAGCTTTCTTT

J: TRBJ1-2
V: TRBV5-4
size: few
D: NA
CDR3: CASSRDGNYGYTF
DNA: TGTGCCAGCAGCCGGGACGGGAACTATGGCTACACCTTC

J: TRBJ1-1
V: TRBV5-8
size: once
D: NA
CDR3: CASSLTGRIKNTEAFF
DNA: TGTGCCAGCAGCTTGACAGGCCGGATAAAAAACACTGAAGCTTTCTTT

J: TRBJ2-7
V: TRBV4-2
size: NA
D: NA
CDR3: CASSQGSADEQYF
DNA: TGTGCCAGCAGCCAAGGGTCCGCGGACGAGCAGTACTTC

J: TRBJ2-7
V: TRBV5-1
size: NA
D: NA
CDR3: CASSFTPGPSSYEQYF
DNA: TGCGCCAGCAGCTTTACTCCGGGACCGAGCTCCTACGAGCAGTACTTC

J: TRBJ2-2
V: TRBV7-8
size: NA
D: NA
CDR3: CASSPRRPNTGELFF
DNA: TGTGCCAGCAGCCCAAGGCGCCCCAACACCGGGGAGCTGTTTTTT

J: TRBJ2-3
V: TRBV21-1
size: NA
D: NA
CDR3: CASNKNTDTQYF
DNA: TGTGCCAGCAACAAAAACACAGATACGCAGTATTTT

J: TRBJ1-2
V: TRBV30
size: NA
D: TRBD1
CDR3: CAWKAGGDYGYTF
DNA: TGTGCCTGGAAGGCAGGGGGGGACTATGGCTACACCTTC

J: TRBJ2-5
V: TRBV6-2/TRBV6-3
size: NA
D: TRBD2
CDR3: CASSSQTSRETQYF
DNA: TGTGCCAGCAGTTCCCAGACTAGCCGCGAGACCCAGTACTTC

J: TRBJ2-1
V: TRBV10-1
size: NA
D: TRBD1
CDR3: CASSSGQTINEQFF
DNA: TGCGCCAGCAGCTCGGGACAGACTATCAATGAGCAGTTCTTC

J: TRBJ2-4
V: TRBV4-3
size: NA
D: TRBD2
CDR3: CASSPQLAGGPDIQYF
DNA: TGCGCCAGCAGCCCCCAATTAGCGGGGGGGCCGGACATTCAGTACTTC

J: TRBJ2-7
V: TRBV19
size: once
D: TRBD1
CDR3: CASSIPGTGGNEQYF
DNA: TGTGCCAGTAGTATCCCCGGGACAGGGGGAAACGAGCAGTACTTC

J: TRBJ1-1
V: TRBV3-1/TRBV3-2
size: NA
D: NA
CDR3: CASSQKVRGSEAFF
DNA: TGTGCCAGCAGCCAAAAGGTGAGAGGCTCTGAAGCTTTCTTT

J: TRBJ1-1
V: TRBV7-2
size: NA
D: NA
CDR3: CASERTEAFF
DNA: TGTGCCAGCGAGCGAACAGAAGCTTTCTTT

J: TRBJ1-2
V: TRBV7-9
size: NA
D: TRBD1
CDR3: CASSLAQTGTDNYGYTF
DNA: TGTGCCAGCAGCTTAGCGCAGACCGGGACAGATAACTATGGCTACACCTTC

J: TRBJ2-7
V: TRBV19
size: NA
D: NA
CDR3: CASSIASGGYEQYF
DNA: TGTGCCAGTAGTATAGCTAGTGGCGGCTACGAGCAGTACTTC

J: TRBJ2-7
V: TRBV19
size: NA
D: NA
CDR3: CASTSNAGTATYEQYF
DNA: TGTGCCAGTACCAGCAACGCCGGGACGGCAACCTACGAGCAGTACTTC

J: TRBJ1-2
V: TRBV18
size: NA
D: NA
CDR3: CASSHSEGGNYGYTF
DNA: TGTGCCAGCTCACACTCGGAGGGAGGGAACTATGGCTACACCTTC

J: TRBJ1-2
V: TRBV7-2
size: NA
D: NA
CDR3: CASSLEQYYGYTF
DNA: TGTGCCAGCAGCTTAGAACAGTACTATGGCTACACCTTC